The source of this T cell receptor beta chain is a study of regulatory T cells in long-lasting Graves disease. Stated time point: newly diagnosed GD, antithyroid drugs for less than 3 months. From RNA extracted from PBMCs, the TCR library was made. The CDR3 is 15 amino acids. Between the trimmed V and J ends, which lost 0 bases and 5 bases, there was a span of 12 bases. CDR1 and CDR2 (germline): KGHDR, SFDVKD. Relying on iRepertoire HTBI primers and Arm-PCR of CDR3 regions, the team built TCR beta libraries. Original data processing: Identified across the samples were 62 TRBV segments and roughly 14 TRBJ segments. TCRdb processed the multiplex PCR reads anew with MiXCR; each CDR3 protein has one entry. In this record, the V and J calls reflect TCRdb's handling and not the investigators' own analysis. The data hold 360,000 or so distinct CDR3 sequences, with roughly 17% observed a single time. This clonotype occurred many times.

The sample was also reused in another study, on T cells in Graves' hyperthyroidism and ophthalmopathy. That paper notes: Stable hyperthyroidism: no ophthalmopathy progression over 18 months of follow-up.

This clonotype was obtained from a man aged 40-49 years with Graves disease. V usage is TRBV24-1 and J usage is TRBJ2-5, with a possible D match to TRBD1 (5 bases). The sequencing here drew on peripheral blood mononuclear cells (PBMCs), taken at new diagnosis, from a patient treated with antithyroid drugs. The CDR3 here is CATSDLKGIVETQYF. CDR3 nucleotide sequence: TGTGCCACCAGTGATTTGAAGGGGATAGTGGAGACCCAGTACTTC.